These 3 T cell receptor beta chains share one sample of origin, sequenced in a study of CD8+ T cells in alopecia areata. The time point was: mouse skin at time of skin grafting. RNA extraction and reverse transcription yielded cDNA as sequencing template. Sequencing used immunoSEQ multiplex PCR; TCRdb keeps in-frame clones, though not all of them. This sample has around 1,500 clones and no singletons, with 9.5% to 15% in the ten largest. Sample: skin, taken at week 0. These receptors all stem from a C3H/HeJ mouse with alopecia areata. This strain's MHC haplotype is H2-k.

The table lists this clone with a few counts. These gene names are mouse names. The CDR3 end is not reached by the read, which stops 4 residues before it; the germline J gene fills it in. The chain couples TRBV31 to TRBJ2-4, with 10 positions matching TRBD2. Germline CDR1 is GKSSPN and CDR2 is SITVG. This CDR3 has 15 amino acids. The ends lost 3 bases at V and 0 bases at J; junction bases unmatched: 3. Here the CDR3 reads CAWRPGLGSQNTLYF. CDR3 bases read: TGTGCCTGGAGGCCGGGACTGGGGAGTCAAAAC.

Comments on this clone: Gene names denote mouse genes. The DNA ends 4 residues before the CDR3 does, and the rest of the CDR3 is filled in from the germline J gene. This chain uses TRBV13-2 with TRBJ2-7; tentatively, D is TRBD2 (5 bases). Germline V CDR1 and CDR2: NNHNN, SYGAGS (reference sequence). This CDR3 contains 15 residues. Trimming left V 0 bases short and J 0 bases short, with 10 bases between. Incomplete CDR3 DNA: TGTGCCAGCGGTGATGCAAACTGGAGCTCCTAT. This gives the protein CASGDANWSSY. The CDR3, in full, reads CASGDANWSSYEQYF.

On this clone: Mouse germline and gene names are used. The read terminates 4 residues before the CDR3 end, so the remaining end is supplied by the germline J gene. Additional DNA sequences in this sample encode the identical CDR3. The rearrangement uses TRBV31 and TRBJ1-2; TRBD1 is a possible D gene (6 bases). The germline V gene has CDR1 GKSSPN and CDR2 SITVG. The CDR3 extends over 14 amino acids. V gave up 3 bases and J gave up 0 bases, with 11 bases separating them. The CDR3 sequence: CAWSRDNANSDYTF. Partial CDR3 DNA: TGTGCCTGGAGCCGGGACAATGCAAACTCC.